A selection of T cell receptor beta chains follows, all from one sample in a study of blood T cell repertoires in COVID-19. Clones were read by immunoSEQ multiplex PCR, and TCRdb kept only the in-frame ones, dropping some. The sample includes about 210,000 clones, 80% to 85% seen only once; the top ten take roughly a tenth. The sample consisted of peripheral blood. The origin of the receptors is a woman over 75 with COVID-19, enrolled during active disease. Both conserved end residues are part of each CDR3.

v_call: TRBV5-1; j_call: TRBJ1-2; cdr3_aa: CASSLATAPGGYTF
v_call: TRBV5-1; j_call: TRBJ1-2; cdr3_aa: CASSLVGGYGYTF
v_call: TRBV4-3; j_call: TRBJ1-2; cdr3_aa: CASSPGQQFYTF
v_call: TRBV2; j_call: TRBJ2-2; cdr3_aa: CASSPELKRTGELFF
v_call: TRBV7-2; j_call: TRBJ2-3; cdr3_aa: CASSFGGPTDTQYF
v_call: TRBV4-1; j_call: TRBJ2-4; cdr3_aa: CASSRDGGSGGEGSKNIQYF
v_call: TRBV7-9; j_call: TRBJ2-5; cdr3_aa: CASTPPGGGAAETQYF
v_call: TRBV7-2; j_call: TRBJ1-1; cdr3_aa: CASSFSDRNTEAFF
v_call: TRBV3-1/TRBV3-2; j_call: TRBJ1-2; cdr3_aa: CASRPTGGLNYGYTF
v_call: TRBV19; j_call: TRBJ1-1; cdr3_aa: CASSIGRGGLSNTEAFF
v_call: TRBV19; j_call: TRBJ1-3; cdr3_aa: CASTSAEPGNTIYF
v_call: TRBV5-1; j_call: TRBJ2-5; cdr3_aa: CASSWGLRDSGGAGQETQYF
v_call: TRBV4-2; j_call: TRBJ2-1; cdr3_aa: CASSHHGRLAGGPVEQFF
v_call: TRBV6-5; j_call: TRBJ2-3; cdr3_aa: CASSFGGRGDTQYF
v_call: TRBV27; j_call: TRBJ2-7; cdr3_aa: CASGRQGGTYEQYF
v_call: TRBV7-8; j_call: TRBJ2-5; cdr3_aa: CASSLALATRQETQYF
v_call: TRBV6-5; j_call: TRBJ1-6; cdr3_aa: CASSYVGGNSPLHF
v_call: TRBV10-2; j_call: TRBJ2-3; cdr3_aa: CASSDWVLSRGGTDTQYF
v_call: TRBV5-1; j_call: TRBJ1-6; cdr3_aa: CASSPRAGARGPLHF
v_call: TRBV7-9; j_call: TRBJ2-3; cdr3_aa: CASSSLAGEDTQYF
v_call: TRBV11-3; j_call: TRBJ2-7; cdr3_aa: CASSPTANSYEQYF
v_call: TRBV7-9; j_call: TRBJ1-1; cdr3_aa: CASSQLPGQGANTEAFF
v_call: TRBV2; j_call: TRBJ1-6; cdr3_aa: CASGGTTSGNSPLHF
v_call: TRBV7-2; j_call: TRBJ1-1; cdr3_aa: CASSPQGLMNTEAFF
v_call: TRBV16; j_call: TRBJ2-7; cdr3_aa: CASSQTQIAYYEQYF
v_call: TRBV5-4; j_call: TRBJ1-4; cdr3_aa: CASSSGTPNEKLFF
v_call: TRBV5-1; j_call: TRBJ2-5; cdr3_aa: CASQKLEDVQETQYF
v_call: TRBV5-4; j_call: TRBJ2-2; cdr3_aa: CASSLDRAGELFF
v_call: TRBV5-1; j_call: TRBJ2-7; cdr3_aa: CASSLRPASSYEQYF
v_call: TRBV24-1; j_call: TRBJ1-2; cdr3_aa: CATSAMDRDYGYTF
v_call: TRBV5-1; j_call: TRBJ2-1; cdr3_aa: CASSLGLASPQNEQFF
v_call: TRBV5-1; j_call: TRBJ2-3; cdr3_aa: CASSIQQGSDTQYF
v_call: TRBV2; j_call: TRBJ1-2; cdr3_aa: CASRATGLGYTF
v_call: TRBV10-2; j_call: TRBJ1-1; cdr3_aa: CASSEQGYNTEAFF
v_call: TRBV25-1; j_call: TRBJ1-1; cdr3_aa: CASSPPDRPSEAFF
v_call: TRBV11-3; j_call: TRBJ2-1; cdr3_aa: CASSRGAAAAEQFF
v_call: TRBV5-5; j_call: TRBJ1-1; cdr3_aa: CASSLGVGSEAFF
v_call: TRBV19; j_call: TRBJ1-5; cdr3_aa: CASRQNILSNQPQHF
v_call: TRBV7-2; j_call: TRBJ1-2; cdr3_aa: CASSSMTVYGYTF
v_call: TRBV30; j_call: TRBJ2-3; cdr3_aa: CAWSTRRGERNTQYF